This T cell receptor beta chain came from a study of blood T cells in healthy people across ages. Looked up from germline, CDR1 is ENHRY and CDR2 is SYGVKD. Trimming took 4 bases from V and 4 from J, leaving 16 bases between them. This CDR3 has 15 amino acids. This clonotype was seen a few times. Its antigen remains unknown. Points from the study as a whole: Observed TCR beta diversity showed a strong correlation with the percentage of naive T cells as measured by flow cytometry. Expanded clonotype changes were possibly confounded by unknown donor CMV status.

For the second PCR, which ran for about 7 to 12 cycles, a sample-barcoded 5' primer and a J-beta primer mix were used. Each of the samples gave a minimum of 3 million paired-end reads that contained CDR3. TCRdb reanalysed the 5' RACE reads using MiXCR and keeps one entry per CDR3 protein. The top ten hold roughly 8.2% of the sample, which has some 1.4 million distinct CDR3 sequences, 35% to 45% seen once. This chain links TRBV10-3 with TRBJ1-2; D may be TRBD1 (6 bases). This receptor was identified in a woman aged 18-35 years in good health. Sequences were obtained from blood. CDR3 DNA: TGTGCCATCAGTGCGGAGTCAGGGGCCATCTATGGCTACACCTTC. Its protein is CAISAESGAIYGYTF.